Listed here are 31 T cell receptor beta chains from one sample, sequenced in a study of CD8+ T cells in alopecia areata. Combined cutaneous lymph node cells underwent sorting by CD4, CD8alpha, NKG2D, NKG2ACE and additional markers. Following RNA extraction, reverse transcription yielded cDNA that acted as the sequencing template. The protocol was immunoSEQ multiplex PCR, while the TCRdb copy is restricted to in-frame clones and leaves out a portion. Altogether under 350,000 clones were found in the sample, and no singletons occur. Input material: CD4+ T cells sorted from a lymph node. These receptors were obtained from a C3H/HeJ mouse with alopecia areata. The strain is characterized by the MHC haplotype H2-k.

On this clone: The gene names here belong to mouse. The CDR3 is cut off 4 residues early in the read; its end comes from the germline J gene. Other DNA sequences in the sample encode the same CDR3. The V and J genes are TRBV13-1 and TRBJ2-3, with 8 bases fitting TRBD1. The CDR3 extends over 15 amino acids. V dropped 2 bases and J dropped 1; count of bases not matched to a gene: 3. Germline lookup yields CDR1 NSHNY and CDR2 SYGAGN. CDR3 DNA, as far as it was read: TGTGCCAGCAGTGAGCAGGGGGCTGGTGCAGAA. It codes for CASSEQGAGAE. In full, the CDR3 is CASSEQGAGAETLYF.

This clone was counted a few times. Gene names and germline match the mouse. The read stops 4 residues short of the end of the CDR3; the missing end is completed from the germline J gene. The rearrangement uses TRBV13-3 and TRBJ2-4; D may be TRBD1 (6 bases). The CDR3 totals 14 residues. Trimming shortened V by 1 base and J by 1 base, and 7 bases separated the two germline ends. Per germline, CDR1 NNHDY and CDR2 SYVADS. CDR3 sequence: CASSDQGRQNTLYF. CDR3 DNA (partial): TGTGCCAGCAGTGATCAGGGGCGTCAAAAC.

Details on this clone: Gene names and germline refer to mouse. With the read ending 4 residues before the CDR3 end, the germline J gene is used to fill in that end. Other DNA variants within this sample encode the same CDR3. The genes are TRBV19 and TRBJ2-1, with 10 bases fitting TRBD1. Germline V gene sequence: CDR1 FNHDT, CDR2 SITEND (reference sequence). The CDR3 runs 15 residues. Here the CDR3 reads CASSIPGQGRAEQFF. The sequenced part of the CDR3 DNA is TGTGCCAGCAGTATCCCGGGACAGGGGAGGGCT. The variable domain in full, completed from reference TRBV19 and TRBJ2-1, reads GGIITQTPKFLIGQEGQKLTLKCQQNFNHDTMYWYRQDSGKGLRLIYYSITENDLQKGDLSEGYDASREKKSSFSLTVTSAQKNEMAVFLCASSIPGQGRAEQFFGPGTRLTVL.

The sample holds a few counts of this clone. Here the gene names and germline are mouse. The observed sequence ends 4 residues before the CDR3 terminus, with the missing tail filled in from the germline J gene. Other DNA sequences in the same sample also yield this CDR3. V is TRBV19 and J is TRBJ2-7, with 10 nucleotides matching TRBD2. This CDR3 comprises 15 residues. Germline V gives CDR1 FNHDT, CDR2 SITEND (reference sequence). CDR3 amino acids: CASSISGLGTYEQYF. The sequenced part of the CDR3 DNA is TGTGCCAGCAGTATATCGGGACTGGGGACTTAT.

This clone was counted between two and nine times. The gene names here belong to mouse. The CDR3 end is not reached by the read, which stops 4 residues before it; the germline J gene fills it in. Additional DNA sequences in this sample encode the identical CDR3. The V gene is TRBV13-2, the J gene TRBJ2-7; 9 bases agree with TRBD2. Germline lookup yields CDR1 NNHNN and CDR2 SYGAGS (reference sequence). The CDR3 is 13 residues long. CDR3 sequence: CASGGTGEYEQYF. The DNA read from the CDR3 is TGTGCCAGCGGTGGGACTGGGGAGTAT.

Concerning this clone itself: Gene names and germline match the mouse. The read falls 4 residues short of the CDR3 end, and the missing part is taken from the germline J gene. The chain has TRBV19 and TRBJ2-5, with 10 bases matching TRBD2. This CDR3 has 14 amino acids. Germline V gives CDR1 FNHDT, CDR2 SITEND (reference sequence). The CDR3 loop is CASSRTGGKDTQYF. The sequenced part of the CDR3 DNA is TGTGCCAGCAGCCGGACTGGGGGAAAAGAC. The variable domain in full, completed from reference TRBV19 and TRBJ2-5, reads GGIITQTPKFLIGQEGQKLTLKCQQNFNHDTMYWYRQDSGKGLRLIYYSITENDLQKGDLSEGYDASREKKSSFSLTVTSAQKNEMAVFLCASSRTGGKDTQYFGPGTRLLVL.

In its sample, this clone was seen many times. Gene names and germline match the mouse. The read is 3 residues too short to cover the CDR3 end, so that end is filled in from the germline J gene. This sample also contains other DNA sequences that code for the same CDR3. The genes are TRBV1 and TRBJ1-6; D is perhaps TRBD1 (6 bases). TRBJ1-6 is an ORF, with its function uncertain. The germline CDR1 and CDR2 sequences are NSQYPW and LRSPGD (reference sequence). This CDR3 has 15 amino acids. Trimming stripped 4 bases from V and 0 bases from J, with 7 bases between. Partial CDR3 DNA: TGCACCTGCAGTGAACAGGGTTCCTATAATTCGCCC. This codes for CTCSEQGSYNSP. The CDR3 reads in full as CTCSEQGSYNSPLYF.

A few counts support this clone. The genes and germline here are from mouse. The sequence runs out 4 residues before the end of the CDR3; the remainder is reconstructed from the germline J gene. This chain joins TRBV13-3 and TRBJ2-7; possibly TRBD2 for D (7 bases). CDR3 size: 16 residues. V was clipped by 0 bases and J by 0 bases, with 13 bases between them. Germline CDR1 NNHDY, CDR2 SYVADS. CDR3 amino acids: CASSDVWGASSYEQYF. The sequenced CDR3 bases are TGTGCCAGCAGTGATGTTTGGGGGGCGAGCTCCTAT.

A word on this clone: Germline and genes here are mouse. The read falls 4 residues short of the CDR3 end, and the missing part is taken from the germline J gene. This chain uses TRBV31 with TRBJ2-7; 9 nucleotides agree with TRBD1. The CDR3 loop spans 12 amino acids. Germline CDR1 GKSSPN, CDR2 SITVG. CDR3 DNA (partial): TGTGCCTGGAGCCGGGACAGGGAT. Translating gives CAWSRDRD. The whole CDR3 protein is CAWSRDRDEQYF.

For this clone: The listed genes are named as in mouse. The observed sequence ends 4 residues before the CDR3 terminus, with the missing tail filled in from the germline J gene. Other DNA sequences of this sample code for an identical CDR3. V gene TRBV5 combines with J gene TRBJ2-7; TRBD2 agrees at 11 bases. This CDR3 has 13 amino acids. Germline V gene sequence: CDR1 LGHNA, CDR2 YNLKQL (reference sequence). The CDR3 reads CASSPDWGDEQYF. The CDR3 bases that were read are TGTGCCAGCAGCCCGGACTGGGGGGAT.

For this clone: Gene names refer to mouse genes. The sequence runs out 4 residues before the end of the CDR3; the remainder is reconstructed from the germline J gene. The chain uses TRBV31 and TRBJ2-1; 7 positions match TRBD1. The CDR3 extends over 14 amino acids. Germline V gene lookup returns CDR1 GKSSPN and CDR2 SITVG. V shed 2 bases and J 2 bases; nucleotides not matched to a gene: 3. Incomplete CDR3 DNA: TGTGCCTGGAGTTCCGGGACAGACTATGCT. This encodes CAWSSGTDYA. The full CDR3 is CAWSSGTDYAEQFF.

In regard to this clone: The genes and germline here are from mouse. The CDR3 is cut off 4 residues early in the read; its end comes from the germline J gene. This chain joins TRBV13-1 and TRBJ2-1; 7 bases match TRBD2. There are 13 residues in the CDR3. Germline values: CDR1 NSHNY, CDR2 SYGAGN. V lost 5 bases to trimming and J lost 1 base; unmatched junction nucleotides: 0. CDR3 DNA (partial): TGTGCCAGCAGGGACTGGAACTATGCT. The encoded protein is CASRDWNYA. The entire CDR3 protein reads CASRDWNYAEQFF.

This clone has a handful of counts. Gene names are mouse gene names. The CDR3 is cut off 4 residues early in the read; its end comes from the germline J gene. The gene calls are TRBV5 and TRBJ2-3, with 9 nucleotides matching TRBD2. The V gene end was trimmed by 1 base and the J gene end by 3 bases; junction bases not matched to a gene: 5. Germline loops: CDR1 LGHNA, CDR2 YNLKQL (reference sequence). This CDR3 is built from 16 residues. This CDR3 reads CASSQVTGGTAETLYF. The CDR3 bases that were read are TGTGCCAGCAGCCAAGTCACTGGGGGGACGGCAGAA.

Comments on this clone: Mouse germline and gene names are used. The read terminates 4 residues before the CDR3 end, so the remaining end is supplied by the germline J gene. The chain has TRBV14 and TRBJ2-5; TRBD1 matches at 8 bases. CDR3 length: 13 residues. The germline CDR1 and CDR2 sequences are SGHDT and FRDEAV. This chain's CDR3 is CASTRTGKDTQYF. Incomplete CDR3 DNA: TGTGCCAGCACCAGGACAGGGAAAGAC.

This clone was found many times. The genes are named according to mouse. The CDR3 is cut off 4 residues early in the read; its end comes from the germline J gene. The sample has other DNA sequences that encode this CDR3 too. V gene TRBV17 combines with J gene TRBJ1-1; TRBD1 is a possible D gene (6 bases). The CDR3 totals 14 residues. V was shortened by 1 base and J by 0 bases, with 6 bases between the two germline ends. Germline V gene lookup returns CDR1 MNHDT and CDR2 YYDKIL. The covered CDR3 bases are TGTGCTAGCAGTAGAGGGACAGCAAACACA. This translates into CASSRGTANT. The CDR3 in its entirety is CASSRGTANTEVFF.

A word on this clone: Gene names follow the mouse nomenclature. The read gets to within 4 residues of the CDR3 end, and the germline J gene fills in the rest. The chain carries TRBV29 and TRBJ1-1; D uncertain. The CDR3 has 12 residues. Per the germline V gene, CDR1 is MSHET and CDR2 is SYDVDS. V was clipped by 2 bases and J by 3 bases, with 4 bases between them. CDR3 bases read: TGTGCTAGCAGTTTAGAGGACACA. Encoded protein: CASSLEDT. The whole CDR3 is CASSLEDTEVFF.

This clone turned up a few times. The gene symbols are mouse symbols. CDR3 bases read: TGTGCCAGCAGCCCATACAATGCAAACACA. Encoded protein: CASSPYNANT. The whole CDR3 region reads CASSPYNANTEVFF. The chain links TRBV13-3 to TRBJ1-1; D remains ambiguous. The DNA ends 4 residues before the CDR3 does, and the rest of the CDR3 is filled in from the germline J gene. CDR3 length: 14 residues. Trimming removed 5 bases at V and 0 bases at J, with 11 bases between. Germline V gene data show CDR1 as NNHDY and CDR2 as SYVADS.

In this sample, this clone turned up a few times. Gene labels here are mouse ones. The read ends 4 residues early relative to the CDR3; the germline J gene fills the gap. The V and J genes are TRBV5 and TRBJ2-3; 7 nucleotides align to TRBD1. In germline, CDR1 is LGHNA, CDR2 YNLKQL (reference sequence). This CDR3 has 15 amino acids. J lost 2 bases, V lost 4 bases, and 6 bases had no gene match. The CDR3 sequence: CASSPQGVFAETLYF. The DNA read from the CDR3 is TGTGCCAGCAGCCCCCAGGGGGTGTTTGCAGAA.

Points on this clone: Gene names refer to mouse genes. The CDR3 is cut off 4 residues early in the read; its end comes from the germline J gene. The rearrangement uses TRBV5 and TRBJ2-5, with D maybe TRBD1 (5 bases). The CDR3 is 16 amino acids. CDR1 is LGHNA and CDR2 is YNLKQL in the germline V gene (reference sequence). V gave up 0 bases and J gave up 2 bases, with 12 bases separating them. The CDR3 loop is CASSQEPARAQDTQYF. Incomplete CDR3 DNA: TGTGCCAGCAGCCAAGAACCCGCCAGGGCCCAAGAC.

In this sample, this clone turned up a few times. Gene names and germline refer to mouse. The CDR3 end falls 4 residues outside the read, so it is completed with the germline J gene. The V gene is TRBV13-1, the J gene TRBJ2-7, with D possibly TRBD1 on 6 matching bases. Germline CDR1 NSHNY, CDR2 SYGAGN. The CDR3 runs 13 residues. CDR3 in amino acids: CASSDPRGDEQYF. The CDR3 DNA, read in part, is TGTGCCAGCAGTGATCCCAGGGGAGAT.

This clone was counted between two and nine times. Gene names refer to mouse genes. The read stops 4 residues short of the end of the CDR3; the missing end is completed from the germline J gene. Other DNA sequences in this sample translate to the same CDR3. This chain joins TRBV13-1 and TRBJ2-5; the match to TRBD1 covers 8 bases. The germline V gene encodes CDR1 NSHNY and CDR2 SYGAGN. This CDR3 contains 13 residues. The J segment lost 2 bases and the V segment lost 5 bases, leaving 1 base of the junction unmatched. CDR3 sequence reads: CASSGTGQDTQYF. The CDR3 bases that were read are TGTGCCAGCAGCGGGACAGGCCAAGAC.

For this clone: Germline and genes here are mouse. The read ends 4 residues before the CDR3 terminus; that terminus is restored from the germline J gene. Other DNA sequences in the sample encode the same CDR3. The gene calls are TRBV31 and TRBJ1-2; possible D gene TRBD1, 6 bases. The germline V gene has CDR1 GKSSPN and CDR2 SITVG. Trimming pared 0 bases from V and 2 bases from J, leaving 7 bases between. This CDR3 contains 13 residues. CDR3 amino acids: CAWSLQGNSDYTF. Partial CDR3 DNA: TGTGCCTGGAGTCTTCAGGGGAACTCC.

In the case of this clone: These gene names are mouse names. The sequenced fragment ends 4 residues before the CDR3 boundary, so the rest is inferred from the germline J gene. The chain recombines TRBV13-3 with TRBJ1-2, with TRBD1 identical over 8 bases. V lost 8 bases and J lost 3; bases outside the gene matches: 3. The CDR3 is 12 amino acids. Germline V gene data show CDR1 as NNHDY and CDR2 as SYVADS. CDR3 sequence: CARDRADSDYTF. The part of the CDR3 DNA that was read is TGTGCCAGGGACAGGGCGGACTCC.

For this clone: Gene labels here are mouse ones. The identical CDR3 is also encoded by other nucleotide sequences in the sample. The part of the CDR3 DNA that was read is TGTGCCAGCAGCCCCACAGGGTCAAACACA. Its translation: CASSPTGSNT. The entire CDR3 protein is CASSPTGSNTEVFF. V gene TRBV5 combines with J gene TRBJ1-1; perhaps TRBD1 as D (6 bases). Read coverage stops 4 residues before the CDR3 terminus; the germline J gene supplies the remainder. The CDR3 is 14 residues long. Trimming pared 4 bases from V and 0 bases from J, leaving 9 bases between. Germline CDR1 and CDR2: LGHNA and YNLKQL (reference sequence).

Concerning this clone itself: Gene names follow the mouse nomenclature. Sequencing ends 4 residues short of the CDR3 end; the germline J gene provides the rest. The sample has other DNA sequences that encode this CDR3 too. The chain is built from TRBV3 and TRBJ2-5; 11 bases match TRBD1. The CDR3 totals 16 residues. The junction had 2 bases not matched to a gene; V was cut back by 1 base and J by 2 bases. Germline V lookup: CDR1 SNHLY, CDR2 FYNGKV (reference sequence). The DNA read from the CDR3 is TGTGCCAGCAGCTTAGGGACAGGGGGCTTCCAAGAC. Amino acid sequence: CASSLGTGGFQD. The CDR3 in full is CASSLGTGGFQDTQYF.

In its sample, this clone was seen a few times. The listed genes are named as in mouse. The read ends 4 residues early relative to the CDR3; the germline J gene fills the gap. In the same sample, other DNA sequences code for this CDR3. This chain links TRBV5 with TRBJ2-2; 9 positions match TRBD2. The V gene end was trimmed by 4 bases and the J gene end by 2 bases; junction bases not matched to a gene: 2. The CDR3 runs to 15 residues. Germline values: CDR1 LGHNA, CDR2 YNLKQL (reference sequence). The part of the CDR3 DNA that was read is TGTGCCAGCAGCCCCGACTGGGGGAACACCGGG. This codes for CASSPDWGNTG. The whole CDR3 sequence is CASSPDWGNTGQLYF.

Remarks on this clone: Gene labels here are mouse ones. CDR3 DNA (partial): TGTGCCAGCAGTAAGACAGCTAGTGCAGAA. Translating it yields CASSKTASAE. The entire CDR3 reads CASSKTASAETLYF. This chain connects TRBV13-1 to TRBJ2-3; a possible D gene is TRBD1 (5 bases). The CDR3 end is not reached by the read, which stops 4 residues before it; the germline J gene fills it in. Germline V gene data show CDR1 as NSHNY and CDR2 as SYGAGN. The ends were cut back, 4 bases at V and 0 bases at J, with 9 bases in the middle. CDR3 size: 14 residues.

This clone was seen a few times. Gene names are mouse gene names. The read finishes 4 residues shy of the CDR3 end, and the germline J gene is used to complete it. This specimen includes other DNA sequences encoding the same CDR3. This chain uses TRBV14 with TRBJ1-2; no clear D. With 4 bases removed from V and 0 bases from J, the gap between germline ends came to 7 bases. CDR1 and CDR2 from the germline V gene are SGHDT and FRDEAV. The CDR3 runs 13 residues. Incomplete CDR3 DNA: TGTGCCAGCAGTCCAACAGCAAACTCC. Amino acid sequence: CASSPTANS. In full, the CDR3 reads CASSPTANSDYTF.

Points on this clone: The genes and germline here are from mouse. The CDR3 end falls 3 residues outside the read, so it is completed with the germline J gene. The V and J genes are TRBV5 and TRBJ1-6; 11 bases map to TRBD1. TRBJ1-6 is filed as an ORF, its function uncertain. CDR1 and CDR2 (germline): LGHNA, YNLKQL (reference sequence). The CDR3 has 15 amino acids. The V gene end was trimmed by 0 bases and the J gene end by 11 bases; junction bases not matched to a gene: 3. The sequenced part of the CDR3 DNA is TGTGCCAGCAGCCAAGACGGGACAGGGGGGACGCCC. As protein: CASSQDGTGGTP. In full, the CDR3 reads CASSQDGTGGTPLYF.

Concerning this clone itself: Mouse names are used for the genes. The read ends 4 residues early relative to the CDR3; the germline J gene fills the gap. This specimen includes other DNA sequences encoding the same CDR3. The chain has TRBV5 and TRBJ2-3, with TRBD2 matching over 9 bases. Trimming removed 1 base from V and 1 base from J; junction bases left unmatched: 3. The CDR3 covers 16 residues. Germline V CDR1 and CDR2: LGHNA, YNLKQL (reference sequence). The part of the CDR3 DNA that was read is TGTGCCAGCAGCCAAGTGGGGGGGCGGGGTGCAGAA. Translated, it gives CASSQVGGRGAE. The full CDR3 sequence reads CASSQVGGRGAETLYF.

This clone has only a few counts. The gene names here belong to mouse. The read ends 4 residues shy of where the CDR3 ends; the end is completed using the germline J gene. J is TRBJ2-7 and V is TRBV19, with D perhaps TRBD1 (5 bases). The CDR3 sequence is 13 residues long. V was pared by 4 bases and J by 2 bases, with 10 bases between. Germline CDR1 and CDR2: FNHDT and SITEND (reference sequence). CDR3 amino acids: CASSPGKPYEQYF. The CDR3 bases that were read are TGTGCCAGCAGTCCAGGGAAGCCCTAT.